These 27 T cell receptor beta chains came from one sample sequenced in a study of breast tumors, draining lymph nodes, adjacent tissues. TCRdb re-called the multiplex PCR reads with MiXCR, one entry per CDR3 protein. The sample carries 150,000 to 200,000 distinct CDR3 sequences, roughly a third recorded once. The lymph nodes were axillary draining lymph nodes from breast cancer patients. Material: axillary lymph node tissue. These TCRs come from a female donor with breast cancer. Some clones in this sample may be carry-over from other donors' samples.

The CDR3 protein is CASERGEAFF. The CDR3 DNA sequence: TGTGCCAGCGAGAGGGGGGAAGCTTTCTTT. This chain joins TRBV5-4 and TRBJ1-1; TRBD1 is a possible D gene (6 bases). This CDR3 spans 10 amino acids. V was cut by 7 bases and J by 8 bases, with 9 bases left in between. Germline values: CDR1 SGHNT, CDR2 YYREEE (reference sequence).

This rearrangement joins TRBV20-1 to TRBJ2-1; the D gene is possibly TRBD1 (6 bases). V was shortened by 6 bases and J by 10 bases, with 19 bases between the two germline ends. Per germline, CDR1 DFQATT and CDR2 SNEGSKA (reference sequence). The CDR3 is made up of 13 amino acids. CDR3 DNA: TGCAGTGCCCTGGACAGTTCTTTGGGCGAGCAGTTCTTC. Translation gives CSALDSSLGEQFF.

This clonotype was detected many times. The genes are TRBV3-1 and TRBJ1-5, with 8 nucleotides matching TRBD1. CDR1 LGHDT and CDR2 YNNKEL come from the germline V gene (reference sequence). V shed 4 bases, J shed 3 bases, and the junction held 5 bases outside the gene matches. The CDR3 spans 15 residues. CDR3 amino acids: CASSRGTGYNQPQHF. CDR3 bases: TGTGCCAGCAGCCGCGGGACAGGCTACAATCAGCCCCAGCATTTT.

This clonotype was recorded many times. This sequence joins TRBV6-1 and TRBJ2-6; 11 bases align to TRBD1. This CDR3 has 20 amino acids. Germline lookup yields CDR1 MNHNS and CDR2 SASEGT. Losses at the gene ends were 2 bases for V and 2 bases for J; bases not matched to a gene: 11. DNA for the CDR3: TGTGCCAGCAGTGAACTTGTCCCGGGACAGGGGGGAACTGGGGCCAACGTCCTGACTTTC. Residues: CASSELVPGQGGTGANVLTF.

On this clonotype itself: A read error may be the cause here, since a much bigger clone is one base away. The chain has TRBV6-4 and TRBJ2-2; 7 nucleotides align to TRBD1. CDR3 length equals 14 residues. V lost 6 bases and J lost 5; bases outside the gene matches: 6. Germline lookup yields CDR1 MRHNA and CDR2 SNTAGT. The CDR3 DNA is TGTGCCAGCAGGGAGACAGGGACGACCGGGGAGCTGTTTTTT. Translating it yields CASRETGTTGELFF.

The chain joins TRBV15 to TRBJ1-1, with TRBD1 matching 7 bases. The CDR3 is 15 amino acids. V was clipped by 5 bases and J by 5 bases; unmatched bases: 11. Germline V CDR1 and CDR2: LNHNV, YYDKDF (reference sequence). For the CDR3, the DNA is TGTGCCACCAGCGGGGGGAACAGGGGACGGACTGAAGCTTTCTTT. It translates to CATSGGNRGRTEAFF.

This clonotype was detected ten times or more. The genes are TRBV11-2 and TRBJ2-7; D may correspond to TRBD1 or TRBD2 (7 bases each). Trimming took off 1 base at V and 2 bases at J, with 12 bases between the two ends. The CDR3 runs to 15 residues. Germline V gene lookup returns CDR1 SGHAT and CDR2 FQNNGV. The CDR3 DNA reads as TGTGCCAGCAGCTTAGCAGGGGGGGTTACCTACGAGCAGTACTTC. Protein sequence: CASSLAGGVTYEQYF.

This clonotype was recorded at least ten times. The rearrangement uses TRBV6-4 and TRBJ2-2, with TRBD2 identical over 10 bases. The CDR3 consists of 15 residues. Losses at the gene ends were 5 bases for V and 8 bases for J; bases not matched to a gene: 8. The germline V gene encodes CDR1 MRHNA and CDR2 SNTAGT. The CDR3 reads CASSTGLASRGELFF. The CDR3 DNA follows: TGTGCCAGCAGTACGGGACTAGCGTCGAGGGGGGAGCTGTTTTTT.

This chain uses TRBV2 with TRBJ1-4; 11 nucleotides align to TRBD1. V was clipped by 2 bases and J by 7 bases; unmatched bases: 3. This CDR3 comprises 15 residues. Looked up from germline, CDR1 is SNHLY and CDR2 is FYNNEI. The CDR3 is CASSERTGGGEKLFF. The CDR3 DNA reads as TGTGCCAGCAGTGAACGGACAGGGGGCGGTGAAAAACTGTTTTTT.

The V gene is TRBV7-2, the J gene TRBJ2-2, with D uncertain. From germline, CDR1 is SGHTA and CDR2 FQGNSA. The CDR3 is made up of 17 amino acids. The V gene lost 4 bases and the J gene lost 1 base, with 16 bases spanning the gap. CDR3 in DNA: TGTGCCAGCAGCTCATTCCGGGCCTACGGGAACACCGGGGAGCTGTTTTTT. As protein: CASSSFRAYGNTGELFF.

This clonotype was detected many times. V gene TRBV20-1 combines with J gene TRBJ1-5; TRBD1 might be the D (5 bases). This CDR3 is built from 13 residues. Trimming pared 4 bases from V and 1 base from J, leaving 8 bases between. Per germline, CDR1 DFQATT and CDR2 SNEGSKA (reference sequence). The CDR3 loop reads CSANRDSNQPQHF. CDR3 nucleotide sequence: TGCAGTGCTAACCGGGACAGCAATCAGCCCCAGCATTTT.

The table lists this clonotype with many counts. This chain connects TRBV7-9 to TRBJ2-5, with 7 nucleotides matching TRBD1. This CDR3 comprises 13 residues. Germline-derived CDR1 and CDR2 are SEHNR and FQNEAQ (reference sequence). The junction had 5 bases not matched to a gene; V was cut back by 5 bases and J by 5 bases. The CDR3 region is CASSTTGVETQYF. CDR3 DNA sequence: TGTGCCAGCAGCACTACAGGGGTCGAGACCCAGTACTTC.

The table lists this clonotype with many counts. The chain combines TRBV20-1 with TRBJ2-5; 10 nucleotides match TRBD2. Germline CDR1 reads DFQATT; CDR2 reads SNEGSKA (reference sequence). The junction had 9 bases not matched to a gene; V was cut back by 3 bases and J by 2 bases. The CDR3 runs to 16 residues. Here the CDR3 DNA reads TGCAGTGCTAGTTCGGCGAGCGGGAGGGCTCAAGAGACCCAGTACTTC. Its protein is CSASSASGRAQETQYF.

This clonotype was counted many times. CDR3 loop: CASSYSRGGGNTIYF. The CDR3 DNA is TGTGCCAGCAGTTACTCGAGAGGGGGTGGAAACACCATATATTTT. J is TRBJ1-3 and V is TRBV6-6, with D possibly being TRBD1 (6 bases). CDR1 is MNHNY and CDR2 is SVGAGI in the germline V gene (reference sequence). V lost 0 bases and J 3 bases, leaving 9 bases between the germline ends. The CDR3 has 15 residues.

This clonotype was counted many times. This chain connects TRBV5-1 to TRBJ2-3; 11 nucleotides match TRBD2. The J segment lost 4 bases and the V segment lost 1 base, leaving 17 bases of the junction unmatched. Per germline, CDR1 SGHRS and CDR2 YFSETQ. The CDR3 spans 20 residues. CDR3 bases: TGCGCCAGCAGCTTGTATCAACCGTATAGCGGGAGGGAGGTGCCAGATACGCAGTATTTT. Its translation is CASSLYQPYSGREVPDTQYF.

Turning to this clonotype: The CDR3 ends on some other residue instead of the conserved phenylalanine or tryptophan, so this is likely a read error. The genes are TRBV7-8 and TRBJ2-5; D is possibly TRBD1 (5 bases). CDR3 length: 13 amino acids. Germline CDR1 is SGHVS and CDR2 is FQNEAQ. The chain's CDR3 is CASSLEGAETQYL. The CDR3, as DNA: TGTGCTAGCAGCTTAGAAGGGGCAGAGACTCAGTACTTG.

This clonotype occurred many times. This chain joins TRBV28 and TRBJ1-2; weak D call: TRBD1 (6 bases). This CDR3 contains 14 residues. Looked up from germline, CDR1 is MDHEN and CDR2 is SYDVKM. Trimming stripped 2 bases from V and 2 bases from J, with 9 bases between. DNA for the CDR3: TGTGCCAGCAGTTTAACAGGGCCCAACTATGGCTACACCTTC. As protein: CASSLTGPNYGYTF.

As for this clonotype: A read error is possible here, since a much larger clone lies one base away. This chain joins TRBV14 and TRBJ2-1; D is possibly TRBD2 (6 bases). CDR3 length: 14 amino acids. Germline CDR1 SGHDN, CDR2 FVKESK. The CDR3 loop reads CASSRETVSNEQSF. CDR3 DNA sequence: TGTGCCAGCAGTCGGGAGACAGTAAGCAATGAGCAGTCCTTC. Full variable domain (outside the CDR3, taken from reference TRBV14 and TRBJ2-1): EAGVTQFPSHSVIEKGQTVTLRCDPISGHDNLYWYRRVMGKEIKFLLHFVKESKQDESGMPNNRFLAERTGGTYSTLKVQPAELEDSGVYFCASSRETVSNEQSFGPGTRLTVL.

In this sample, this clonotype turned up many times. Being one base from a much bigger clone, this may be a read error. The chain combines TRBV20-1 with TRBJ2-5; 7 nucleotides line up with TRBD2. The germline gives CDR1 DFQATT, CDR2 SNEGSKA (reference sequence). With 1 base clipped from V and 4 bases from J, the junction kept 9 bases outside the gene matches. This CDR3 region has 15 residues. The CDR3 DNA follows: TGCAGTGCTAGAGCGGGAGGACTGAGCGCAGAGACCCAGTACTTC. Its translation: CSARAGGLSAETQYF.

In its sample, this clonotype was seen many times. The rearrangement joins TRBV7-2 to TRBJ2-7, with 7 bases fitting TRBD1. Germline CDR1 and CDR2: SGHTA and FQGNSA. V dropped 0 bases and J dropped 3; count of bases not matched to a gene: 5. This CDR3 contains 15 residues. CDR3 nucleotide sequence: TGTGCCAGCAGCTTAGCCCCAGGGGGTTACTACGAGCAGTACTTC. Amino acid sequence: CASSLAPGGYYEQYF.

The chain is built from TRBV5-1 and TRBJ2-4, with D perhaps being TRBD1 or TRBD2 (5 bases each). Germline CDR1 SGHRS, CDR2 YFSETQ. With 3 bases removed from V and 1 base from J, the gap between germline ends came to 17 bases. The length of the CDR3 is 17 residues. CDR3 residues: CASSYSILGRAKNIQYF. In DNA, the CDR3 is TGCGCCAGCAGCTATTCGATACTGGGACGCGCCAAAAACATTCAGTACTTC.

This clonotype came up many times. The chain couples TRBV4-2 to TRBJ1-6, with 8 bases that match TRBD1. The J segment lost 9 bases and the V segment lost 5 bases, leaving 6 bases of the junction unmatched. Per germline, CDR1 LGHNA and CDR2 YNFKEQ. The CDR3 totals 14 residues. CDR3 bases: TGTGCCAGCAGCAAGGAGGACAGGGCTTCACCCCTCCACTTT. Translating it yields CASSKEDRASPLHF.

This clonotype was found many times. J is TRBJ1-5 and V is TRBV5-1; D possibly corresponds to TRBD1 (6 bases). Trimming stripped 4 bases from V and 0 bases from J, with 8 bases between. Germline-derived CDR1 and CDR2 are SGHRS and YFSETQ. The CDR3 is made up of 14 amino acids. The CDR3 reads CASSRDNSNQPQHF. CDR3 DNA sequence: TGCGCCAGCAGCCGGGACAATAGCAATCAGCCCCAGCATTTT.

In the case of this clonotype: A much larger clone differs by one base, so this may be a read error. The rearrangement links TRBV9 to TRBJ2-5, with no clear D. The CDR3 is 14 amino acids. CDR1 and CDR2 from the germline V gene are SGDLS and YYNGEE. The CDR3 loop reads CASSVALGQETQSF. In DNA, the CDR3 is TGTGCCAGCAGCGTAGCTCTAGGGCAAGAGACCCAGTCCTTC.

About this clonotype itself: A much larger clone differs from this one at a single base, so this may be a read error. The chain uses TRBV20-1 and TRBJ2-7; 7 bases fit TRBD2. The V gene end was trimmed by 6 bases and the J gene end by 5 bases; junction bases not matched to a gene: 19. This CDR3 is built from 16 residues. The germline gives CDR1 DFQATT, CDR2 SNEGSKA (reference sequence). The DNA of the CDR3 is TGCAGTGCACACGAGAAGGTGGGAGGGCCCTCGAACGAGCAGTACTTC. It encodes CSAHEKVGGPSNEQYF.

The DNA for the CDR3 is TGTGCCAGCAGCTTAGCGAAGAGCGGGAGGCGCTATGAGCAGTATTTT. As protein: CASSLAKSGRRYEQYF. V gene TRBV7-9 combines with J gene TRBJ2-3; 9 bases match TRBD2. The CDR3 loop spans 16 amino acids. The V segment lost 0 bases and the J segment 11 bases; nucleotides outside the gene matches: 12. Germline lookup yields CDR1 SEHNR and CDR2 FQNEAQ (reference sequence).

This chain joins TRBV13 and TRBJ1-6, with 12 bases lining up with TRBD1. CDR1 PRHDT and CDR2 FYEKMQ come from the germline V gene (reference sequence). Trimming removed 4 bases from V and 7 bases from J; junction bases left unmatched: 8. The CDR3 is made up of 17 amino acids. The CDR3 here is CASSYGPGQGANSPLHF. CDR3 sequence (DNA): TGTGCCAGCAGCTATGGACCGGGACAGGGGGCGAATTCACCCCTCCACTTT.